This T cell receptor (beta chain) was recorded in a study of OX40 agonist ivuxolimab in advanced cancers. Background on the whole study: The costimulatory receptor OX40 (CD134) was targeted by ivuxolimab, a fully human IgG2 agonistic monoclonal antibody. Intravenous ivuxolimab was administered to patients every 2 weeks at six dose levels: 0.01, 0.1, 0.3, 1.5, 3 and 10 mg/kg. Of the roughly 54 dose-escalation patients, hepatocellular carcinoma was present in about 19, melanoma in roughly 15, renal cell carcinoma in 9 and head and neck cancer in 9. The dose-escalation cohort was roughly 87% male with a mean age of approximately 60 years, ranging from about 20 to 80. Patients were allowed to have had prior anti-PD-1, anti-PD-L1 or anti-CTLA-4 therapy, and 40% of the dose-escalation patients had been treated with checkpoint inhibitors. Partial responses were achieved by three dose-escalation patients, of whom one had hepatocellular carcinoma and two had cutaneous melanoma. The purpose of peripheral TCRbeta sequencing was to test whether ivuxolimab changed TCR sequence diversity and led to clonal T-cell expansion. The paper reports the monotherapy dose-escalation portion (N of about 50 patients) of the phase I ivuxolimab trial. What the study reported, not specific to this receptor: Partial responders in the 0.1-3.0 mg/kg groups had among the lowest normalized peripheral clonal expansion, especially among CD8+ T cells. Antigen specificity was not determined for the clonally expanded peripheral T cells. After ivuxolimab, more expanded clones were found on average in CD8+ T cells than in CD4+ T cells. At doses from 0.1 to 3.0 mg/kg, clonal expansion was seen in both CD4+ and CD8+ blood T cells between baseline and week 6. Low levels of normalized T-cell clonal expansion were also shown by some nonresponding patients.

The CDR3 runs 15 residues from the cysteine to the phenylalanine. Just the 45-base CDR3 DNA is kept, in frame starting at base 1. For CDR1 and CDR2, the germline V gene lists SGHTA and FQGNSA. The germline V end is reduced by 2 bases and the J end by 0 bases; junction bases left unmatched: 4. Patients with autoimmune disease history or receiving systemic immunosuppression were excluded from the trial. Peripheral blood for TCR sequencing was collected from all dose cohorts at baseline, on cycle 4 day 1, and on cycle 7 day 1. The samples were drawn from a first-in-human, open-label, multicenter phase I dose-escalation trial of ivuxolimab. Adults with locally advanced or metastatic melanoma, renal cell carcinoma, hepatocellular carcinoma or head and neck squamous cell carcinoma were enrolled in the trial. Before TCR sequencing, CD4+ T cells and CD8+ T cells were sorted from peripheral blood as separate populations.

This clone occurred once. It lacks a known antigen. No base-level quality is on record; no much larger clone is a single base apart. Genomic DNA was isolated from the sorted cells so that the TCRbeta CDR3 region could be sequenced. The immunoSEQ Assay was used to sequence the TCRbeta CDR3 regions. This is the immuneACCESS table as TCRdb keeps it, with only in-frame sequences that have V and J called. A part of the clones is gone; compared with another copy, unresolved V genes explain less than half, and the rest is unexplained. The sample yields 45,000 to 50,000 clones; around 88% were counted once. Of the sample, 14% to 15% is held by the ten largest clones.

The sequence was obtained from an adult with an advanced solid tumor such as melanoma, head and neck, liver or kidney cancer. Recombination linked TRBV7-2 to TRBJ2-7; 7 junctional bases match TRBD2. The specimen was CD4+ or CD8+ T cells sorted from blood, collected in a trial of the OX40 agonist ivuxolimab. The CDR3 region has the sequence CASSLSSGNSYEQYF. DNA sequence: TGTGCCAGCAGCTTATCTAGCGGTAACTCCTACGAGCAGTACTTC.